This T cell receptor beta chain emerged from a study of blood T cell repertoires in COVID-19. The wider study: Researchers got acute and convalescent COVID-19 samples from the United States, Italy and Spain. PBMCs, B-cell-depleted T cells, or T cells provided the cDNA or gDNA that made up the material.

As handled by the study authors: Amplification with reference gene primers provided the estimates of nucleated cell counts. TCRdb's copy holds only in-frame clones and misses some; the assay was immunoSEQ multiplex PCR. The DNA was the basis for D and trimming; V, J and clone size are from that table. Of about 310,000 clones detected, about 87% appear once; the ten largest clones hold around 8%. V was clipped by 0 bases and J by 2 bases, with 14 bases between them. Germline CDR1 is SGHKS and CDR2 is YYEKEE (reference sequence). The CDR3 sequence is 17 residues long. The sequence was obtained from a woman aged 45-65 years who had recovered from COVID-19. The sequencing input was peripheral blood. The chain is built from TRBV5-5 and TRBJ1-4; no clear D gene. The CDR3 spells CASSLEDFGGTNEKLFF. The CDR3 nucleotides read TGTGCCAGCAGCTTGGAAGACTTTGGAGGGACTAATGAAAAACTGTTTTTT.